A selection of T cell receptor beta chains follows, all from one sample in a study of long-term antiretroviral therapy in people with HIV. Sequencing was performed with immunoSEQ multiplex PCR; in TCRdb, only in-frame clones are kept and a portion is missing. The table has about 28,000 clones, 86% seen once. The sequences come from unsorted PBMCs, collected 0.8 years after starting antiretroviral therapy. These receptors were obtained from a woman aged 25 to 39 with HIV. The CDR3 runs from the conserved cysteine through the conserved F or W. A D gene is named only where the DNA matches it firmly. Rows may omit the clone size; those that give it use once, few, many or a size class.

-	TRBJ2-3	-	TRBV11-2	CASSLDRTGDQLDTQYF	TGTGCCAGCAGCTTAGATCGGACGGGCGACCAACTGGATACGCAGTATTTT
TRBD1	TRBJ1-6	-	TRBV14	CASSQDPGQANPNSPLHF	TGTGCCAGCAGCCAAGACCCGGGACAGGCCAACCCTAATTCACCCCTCCACTTT
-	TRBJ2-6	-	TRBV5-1	CASTLGTGAGANVLTF	TGCGCCAGCACCCTTGGAACAGGAGCTGGGGCCAACGTCCTGACTTTC
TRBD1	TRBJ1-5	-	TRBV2	CASSAEDRGSNQPQHF	TGTGCCAGCAGTGCGGAGGACAGGGGAAGCAATCAGCCCCAGCATTTT
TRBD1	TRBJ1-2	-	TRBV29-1	CSVMGQTTYGYTF	TGCAGCGTTATGGGACAGACAACCTATGGCTACACCTTC
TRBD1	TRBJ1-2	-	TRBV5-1	CASSRDRGGGYTF	TGCGCCAGCAGCCGGGACAGGGGCGGCGGCTACACCTTC
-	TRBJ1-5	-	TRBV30	CAWNRGEGQPQHF	TGTGCCTGGAATAGGGGGGAAGGTCAGCCCCAGCATTTT
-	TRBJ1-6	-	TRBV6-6	CASSYSSRGLSSPLHF	TGTGCCAGCAGTTACTCGAGTCGGGGTTTGAGTTCACCCCTCCACTTT
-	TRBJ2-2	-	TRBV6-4	CASSDRDTGELFF	TGTGCCAGCAGTGACAGGGACACCGGGGAGCTGTTTTTT
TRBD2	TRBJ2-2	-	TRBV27	CASSFIGGGTPNTGELFF	TGTGCCAGCAGTTTTATTGGCGGGGGGACACCGAACACCGGGGAGCTGTTTTTT
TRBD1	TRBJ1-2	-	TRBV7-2	CASSSGTGSLVNYGYTF	TGTGCCAGCAGCTCCGGGACAGGGAGTTTAGTTAACTATGGCTACACCTTC
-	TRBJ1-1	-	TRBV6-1	CASRAQMNTEAFF	TGTGCCAGCAGGGCCCAGATGAACACTGAAGCTTTCTTT
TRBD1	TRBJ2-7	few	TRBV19	CATNGQGIYEQYF	TGTGCCACCAACGGACAGGGGATCTACGAGCAGTACTTC
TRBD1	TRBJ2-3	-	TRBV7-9	CASSLTGAPDTQYF	TGTGCCAGCAGCTTGACAGGGGCCCCAGATACGCAGTATTTT
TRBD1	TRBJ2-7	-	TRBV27	CASRRQGTSYEQYF	TGTGCCAGCAGGCGACAGGGGACCTCCTACGAGCAGTACTTC
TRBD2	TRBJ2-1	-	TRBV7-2	CASSFRLAGGHHNEQFF	TGTGCCAGCAGCTTCAGACTAGCGGGGGGGCATCACAATGAGCAGTTCTTC
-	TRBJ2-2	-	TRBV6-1	CASRTAETGELFF	TGTGCCAGCAGGACAGCGGAAACCGGGGAGCTGTTTTTT
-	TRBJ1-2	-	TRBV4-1	CASSRLKIRSGNNYGYTF	TGCGCCAGCAGCCGACTAAAAATTCGGTCAGGGAATAACTATGGCTACACCTTC
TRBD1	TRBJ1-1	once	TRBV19	CASSIDPDRGLAFF	TGTGCCAGTAGTATAGACCCGGACAGGGGGCTGGCTTTCTTT
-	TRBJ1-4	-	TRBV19	CASRSQGASGEKLFF	TGTGCCAGTAGATCTCAGGGAGCCAGTGGAGAAAAACTGTTTTTT
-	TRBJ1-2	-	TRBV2	CASNNVGASYGYTF	TGTGCCAGCAATAATGTGGGGGCCAGCTATGGCTACACCTTC
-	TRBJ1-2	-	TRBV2	CASSVHIRGYTF	TGTGCCAGCAGTGTACATATTAGGGGCTACACCTTC
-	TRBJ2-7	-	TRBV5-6	CASSLSGYLHEQYF	TGTGCCAGCAGCTTGAGCGGATACCTGCACGAGCAGTACTTC
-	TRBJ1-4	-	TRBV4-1	CASSLLTVVANEKLFF	TGCGCCAGCAGCCTCCTCACGGTGGTGGCTAATGAAAAACTGTTTTTT
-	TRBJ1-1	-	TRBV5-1	CASRNQGLAMNTEAFF	TGCGCCAGCAGGAATCAGGGCCTTGCTATGAACACTGAAGCTTTCTTT
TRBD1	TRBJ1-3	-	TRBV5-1	CASSSGQGLGNTIYF	TGCGCCAGCAGCTCGGGACAGGGCCTAGGAAACACCATATATTTT
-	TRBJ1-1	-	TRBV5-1	CASSLGQIMNTEAFF	TGCGCCAGCAGCTTGGGACAGATAATGAACACTGAAGCTTTCTTT
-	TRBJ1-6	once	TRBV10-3	CAISWGEDNSPLHF	TGTGCCATCAGTTGGGGGGAAGATAATTCACCCCTCCACTTT
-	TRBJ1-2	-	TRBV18	CASSLPWTEGYTF	TGTGCCAGCTCTTTACCTTGGACTGAGGGCTACACCTTC
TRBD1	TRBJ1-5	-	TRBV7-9	CASSSDRDHQPQHF	TGTGCCAGCAGCTCGGACAGGGACCATCAGCCCCAGCATTTT
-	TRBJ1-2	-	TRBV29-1	CSVEQGGYGYTF	TGCAGCGTTGAACAGGGCGGCTATGGCTACACCTTC
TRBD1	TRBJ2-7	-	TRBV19	CASSFRQGGHEQYF	TGTGCCAGTAGTTTCAGACAGGGGGGCCACGAGCAGTACTTC
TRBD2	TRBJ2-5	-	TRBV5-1	CASKRGPETQYF	TGCGCCAGCAAGCGGGGGCCAGAGACCCAGTACTTC
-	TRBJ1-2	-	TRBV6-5	CASRAFRGANYGYTF	TGTGCCAGCAGGGCATTCAGAGGGGCCAACTATGGCTACACCTTC
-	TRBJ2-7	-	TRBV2	CASSYSLLYEQYF	TGTGCCAGCAGTTACAGCCTCCTCTACGAGCAGTACTTC
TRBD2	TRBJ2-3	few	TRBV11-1	CASSLGWTSQDTQYF	TGTGCCAGCAGCTTAGGATGGACTAGTCAAGATACGCAGTATTTT
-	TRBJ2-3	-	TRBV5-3	CARSVDSTDTQYF	TGTGCCAGAAGCGTGGACAGCACAGATACGCAGTATTTT
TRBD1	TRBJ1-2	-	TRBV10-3	CAISERQGEDGYTF	TGTGCCATCAGTGAAAGACAGGGGGAAGATGGCTACACCTTC
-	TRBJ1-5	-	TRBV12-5	CASGLSESSQPQHF	TGTGCTAGTGGTTTGTCCGAATCCAGTCAGCCCCAGCATTTT
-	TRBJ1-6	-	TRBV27	CASSPRQANSPLHF	TGTGCCAGCAGCCCGAGACAGGCAAATTCACCCCTCCACTTT
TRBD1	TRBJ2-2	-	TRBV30	CAWGGQPTGELFF	TGTGCCTGGGGGGGACAGCCCACCGGGGAGCTGTTTTTT
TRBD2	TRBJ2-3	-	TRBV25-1	CASSALAGARTDTQYF	TGTGCCAGCAGTGCGTTAGCGGGGGCCCGCACAGATACGCAGTATTTT